Detailed here is one T cell receptor (beta chain). Its target is unknown. The data derive from a study of STAT3 mutations in large granular lymphocyte leukemia. Trimming stripped 5 bases from V and 1 base from J, with 14 bases between. Germline CDR1 and CDR2: SEHNR and FQNEAQ (reference sequence). This CDR3 has 15 residues. Study-wide points: Every T-LGLL patient had at least one immunodominant TCRbeta clonotype.

TCRbeta libraries averaged around 40,000 productive templates per sample. The protocol was immunoSEQ multiplex PCR, while the TCRdb copy is restricted to in-frame clones and leaves out a portion. The repertoire holds about 5,500 clones, with over 90% as singletons. The rearrangement links TRBV7-9 to TRBJ1-1; perhaps TRBD1 as D (6 bases). The sample taken for sequencing was peripheral blood mononuclear cells. This receptor was taken from a man aged 55 to 69 with T-cell large granular lymphocyte leukemia. Some clones in this sample may be carry-over from other donors' samples. The CDR3 DNA follows: TGTGCCAGCAGCCCGGGGGGGGGCGCGAACACTGAAGCTTTCTTT. This sequence encodes CASSPGGGANTEAFF. Supplemented by reference TRBV7-9 and TRBJ1-1, the full variable domain reads DTGVSQNPRHKITKRGQNVTFRCDPISEHNRLYWYRQTLGQGPEFLTYFQNEAQLEKSRLLSDRFSAERPKGSFSTLEIQRTEQGDSAMYLCASSPGGGANTEAFFGQGTRLTVV.